This T cell receptor (beta chain) was identified in a study of blood T cell repertoires in COVID-19. Study-wide background: COVID-19 samples collected from the United States, Italy and Spain covered acute and convalescent phases. Sample material is recorded as cDNA or gDNA derived from T cells, B-cell-depleted T cells, or PBMCs.

CDR3 length: 13 residues. Germline V lookup: CDR1 LNHDA, CDR2 SQIVND (reference sequence). V lost 4 bases to trimming and J lost 6 bases, with 7 bases between them. Per the original data handling: Cell counts per sample came from amplifying reference gene primers. Assay: immunoSEQ multiplex PCR; the TCRdb copy retains only in-frame clones and omits some. V and J calls and clone size come straight from that table; D and trimming were deduced from the DNA. The sample holds about 210,000 clones, 88% seen once. This TCR came from a man between 18 and 35 years old with active or convalescent COVID-19. The rearrangement joins TRBV19 to TRBJ1-6; tentative D call: TRBD1 (5 bases). Sequenced sample: peripheral blood. CDR3 region: CASSRGPNSPLHF. The CDR3 DNA follows: TGTGCCAGTAGTAGGGGCCCTAATTCACCCCTCCACTTT. Full variable domain (rest looked up from reference TRBV19 and TRBJ1-6): DGGITQSPKYLFRKEGQNVTLSCEQNLNHDAMYWYRQDPGQGLRLIYYSQIVNDFQKGDIAEGYSVSREKKESFPLTVTSAQKNPTAFYLCASSRGPNSPLHFGNGTRLTVT.